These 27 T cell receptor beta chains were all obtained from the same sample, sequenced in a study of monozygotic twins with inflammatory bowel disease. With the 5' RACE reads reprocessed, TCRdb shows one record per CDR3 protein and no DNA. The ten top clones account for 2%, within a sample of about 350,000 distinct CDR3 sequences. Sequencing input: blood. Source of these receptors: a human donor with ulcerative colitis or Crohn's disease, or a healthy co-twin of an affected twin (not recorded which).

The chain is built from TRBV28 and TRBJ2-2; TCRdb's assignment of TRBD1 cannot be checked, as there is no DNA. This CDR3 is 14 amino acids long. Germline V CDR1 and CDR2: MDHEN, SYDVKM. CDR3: CASRGTGQTGELFF.

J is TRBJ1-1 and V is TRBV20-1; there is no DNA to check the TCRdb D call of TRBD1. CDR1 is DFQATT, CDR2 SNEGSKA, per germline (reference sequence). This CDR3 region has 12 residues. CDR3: CSARPRDSEAFF.

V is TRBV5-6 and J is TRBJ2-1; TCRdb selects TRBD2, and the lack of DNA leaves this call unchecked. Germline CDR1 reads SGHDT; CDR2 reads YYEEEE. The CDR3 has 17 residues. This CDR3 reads CASSLRTSGTFRDEQFF.

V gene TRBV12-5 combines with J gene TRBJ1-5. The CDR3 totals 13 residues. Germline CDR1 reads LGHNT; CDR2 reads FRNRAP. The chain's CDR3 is CASGSGGNQPQHF.

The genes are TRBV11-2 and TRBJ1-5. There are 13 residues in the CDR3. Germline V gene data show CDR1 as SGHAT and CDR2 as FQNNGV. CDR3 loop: CASSSGPAQPQHF.

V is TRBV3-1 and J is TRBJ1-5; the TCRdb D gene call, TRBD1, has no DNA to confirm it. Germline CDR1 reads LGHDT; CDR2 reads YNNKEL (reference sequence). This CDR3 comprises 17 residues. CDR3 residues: CASSQGRTGSINQPQHF. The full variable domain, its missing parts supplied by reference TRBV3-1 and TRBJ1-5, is DTAVSQTPKYLVTQMGNDKSIKCEQNLGHDTMYWYKQDSKKFLKIMFSYNNKELIINETVPNRFSPKSPDKAHLNLHINSLELGDSAVYFCASSQGRTGSINQPQHFGDGTRLSIL.

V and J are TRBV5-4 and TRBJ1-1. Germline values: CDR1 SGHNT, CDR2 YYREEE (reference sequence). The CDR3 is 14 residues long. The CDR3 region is CASSLDSGNTEAFF.

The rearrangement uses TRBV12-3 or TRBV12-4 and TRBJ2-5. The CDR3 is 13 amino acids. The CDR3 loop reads CASSLYGRETQYF.

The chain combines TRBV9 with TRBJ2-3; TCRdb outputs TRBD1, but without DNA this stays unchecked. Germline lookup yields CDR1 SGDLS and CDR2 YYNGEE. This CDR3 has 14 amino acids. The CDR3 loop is CASSVVGAEDTQYF. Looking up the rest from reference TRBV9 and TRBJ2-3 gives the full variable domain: DSGVTQTPKHLITATGQRVTLRCSPRSGDLSVYWYQQSLDQGLQFLIQYYNGEERAKGNILERFSAQQFPDLHSELNLSSLELGDSALYFCASSVVGAEDTQYFGPGTRLTVL.

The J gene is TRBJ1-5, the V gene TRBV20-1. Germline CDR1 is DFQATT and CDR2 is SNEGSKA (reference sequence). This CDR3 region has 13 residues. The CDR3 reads CSARRAEGQPQHF.

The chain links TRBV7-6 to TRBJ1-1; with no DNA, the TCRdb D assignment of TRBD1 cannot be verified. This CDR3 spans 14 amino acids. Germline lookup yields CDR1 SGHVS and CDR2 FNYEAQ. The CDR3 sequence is CASSKQGDLSEAFF.

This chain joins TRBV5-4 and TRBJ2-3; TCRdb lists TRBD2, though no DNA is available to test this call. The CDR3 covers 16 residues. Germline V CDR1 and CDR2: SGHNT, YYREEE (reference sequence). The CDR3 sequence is CASSPFASGGTDTQYF. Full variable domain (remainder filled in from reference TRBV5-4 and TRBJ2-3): ETGVTQSPTHLIKTRGQQVTLRCSSQSGHNTVSWYQQALGQGPQFIFQYYREEENGRGNFPPRFSGLQFPNYSSELNVNALELDDSALYLCASSPFASGGTDTQYFGPGTRLTVL.

The CDR3 here is CASKLGSGELFF. The V and J genes are TRBV25-1 and TRBJ2-2. Germline CDR1 MGHDK, CDR2 SYGVNS. This CDR3 comprises 12 residues.

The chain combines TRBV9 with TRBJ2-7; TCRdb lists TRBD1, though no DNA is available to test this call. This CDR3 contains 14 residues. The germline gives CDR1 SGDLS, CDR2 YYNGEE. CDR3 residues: CASSPGTETYEQYF.

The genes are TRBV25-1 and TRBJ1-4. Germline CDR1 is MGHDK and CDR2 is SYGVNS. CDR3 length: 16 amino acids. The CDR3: CASSARSAGANEKLFF. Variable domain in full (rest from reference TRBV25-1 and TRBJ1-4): EADIYQTPRYLVIGTGKKITLECSQTMGHDKMYWYQQDPGMELHLIHYSYGVNSTEKGDLSSESTVSRIRTEHFPLTLESARPSHTSQYLCASSARSAGANEKLFFGSGTQLSVL.

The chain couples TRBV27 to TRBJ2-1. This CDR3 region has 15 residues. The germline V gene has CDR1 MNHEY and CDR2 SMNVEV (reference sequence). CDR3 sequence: CASSLSKAAYNEQFF.

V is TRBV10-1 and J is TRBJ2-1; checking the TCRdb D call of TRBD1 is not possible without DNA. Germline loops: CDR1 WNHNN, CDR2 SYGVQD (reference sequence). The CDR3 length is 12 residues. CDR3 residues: CASSGGPGEQFF.

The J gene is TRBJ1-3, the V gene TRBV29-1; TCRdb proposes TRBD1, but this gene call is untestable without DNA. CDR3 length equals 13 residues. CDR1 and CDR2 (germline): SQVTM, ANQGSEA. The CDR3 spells CSVSGVTGNTIYF.

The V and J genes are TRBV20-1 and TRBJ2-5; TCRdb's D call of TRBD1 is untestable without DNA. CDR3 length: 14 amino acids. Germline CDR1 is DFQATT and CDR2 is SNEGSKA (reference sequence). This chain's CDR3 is CSARDSDRGETQYF.

The CDR3 here is CASSLEGGTYYNEQFF. The chain is built from TRBV11-3 and TRBJ2-1; TCRdb indicates TRBD1, and absent DNA this call remains unverified. The CDR3 runs to 16 residues. Germline V lookup: CDR1 SGHNT, CDR2 YENEEA.

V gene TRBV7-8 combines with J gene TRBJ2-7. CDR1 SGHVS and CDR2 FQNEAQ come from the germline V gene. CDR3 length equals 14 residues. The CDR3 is CASGLGNASYEQYF.

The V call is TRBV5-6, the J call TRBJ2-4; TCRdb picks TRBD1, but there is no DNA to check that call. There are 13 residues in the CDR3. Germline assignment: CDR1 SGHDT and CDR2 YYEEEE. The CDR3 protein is CASSFGPGNIQYF.

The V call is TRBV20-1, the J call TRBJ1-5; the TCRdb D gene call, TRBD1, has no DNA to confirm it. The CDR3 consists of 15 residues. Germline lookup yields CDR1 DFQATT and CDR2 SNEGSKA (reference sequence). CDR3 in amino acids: CSACIGGFTNQPQHF.

CDR3 loop: CASSRDRADGELFF. The chain links TRBV9 to TRBJ2-2; as DNA is missing, the TRBD1 call by TCRdb cannot be tested. CDR3 length equals 14 residues. Per germline, CDR1 SGDLS and CDR2 YYNGEE.

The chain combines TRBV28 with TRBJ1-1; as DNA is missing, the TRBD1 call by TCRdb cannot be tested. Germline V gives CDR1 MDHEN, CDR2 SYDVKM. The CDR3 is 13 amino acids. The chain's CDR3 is CASSLRGVPGAFF.

The chain's CDR3 is CASSPEVNRRPAPSGNTIYF. This sequence joins TRBV19 and TRBJ1-3; TCRdb's assignment of TRBD1 cannot be checked, as there is no DNA. The CDR3 is made up of 20 amino acids. The V gene's germline CDR1 is LNHDA and CDR2 SQIVND (reference sequence).

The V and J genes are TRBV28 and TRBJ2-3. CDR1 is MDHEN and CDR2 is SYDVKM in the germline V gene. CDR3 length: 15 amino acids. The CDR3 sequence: CASSGADSWIDTQYF.